Below are 2 T cell receptor beta chains sequenced from a single sample in a study of control samples from healthy donors and cancer patients. Generated by immunoSEQ multiplex PCR, the TCRdb table keeps only in-frame clones and is missing some. The profile shows over 100,000 clones, about 90% of them singletons. Sequenced material: blood. These receptors were collected from a woman aged 45-65 years in good health.

To note about this clone: Distinct nucleotide sequences in the sample also encode this CDR3. The chain has TRBV28 and TRBJ1-2; no clear D. Germline V CDR1 and CDR2: MDHEN, SYDVKM. V shed 5 bases and J shed 4 bases, with 8 bases lying between them. This CDR3 is 12 amino acids long. In nucleotides, the CDR3 is TGTGCCAGCAGTCCAGGTGCCTATGGCTACACCTTC. It yields the protein CASSPGAYGYTF.

The J gene is TRBJ2-5, the V gene TRBV21-1. TRBV21-1 is a known pseudogene. This CDR3 has 17 amino acids. CDR3: CASSKARATPDKKTQYF. CDR3 DNA: TGTGCCAGCAGCAAAGCTCGCGCTACCCCGGATAAAAAGACCCAGTACTTC.